The present T cell receptor beta chain was sequenced within a study of identifying expanded T cells in peripheral blood. Study conclusions and caveats: Differentially abundant clones: 0.95 to 1.5 between replicates, about 15 at around 2 weeks, 18 to 20 at four.

Collection occurred without any documented infections or immune events in donors. The protocol was immunoSEQ multiplex PCR, while the TCRdb copy is restricted to in-frame clones and leaves out a portion. The sample records about 85,000 clones, around 89% being singletons. Remarks on this clone: As yet, its antigen is unknown.

Trimming took off 3 bases at V and 8 bases at J, with 16 bases between the two ends. The germline V gene encodes CDR1 LNHDA and CDR2 SQIVND (reference sequence). The CDR3 totals 14 residues. The TCR was taken from a person aged 18-69 years in good health. J is TRBJ1-2 and V is TRBV19; no clear D. Specimen: blood. CDR3 DNA: TGTGCCAGTAGTATTTCCGGACTCGGCGAAGGCTACACCTTC. Translation: CASSISGLGEGYTF.